A selection of T cell receptor beta chains follows, all from one sample in a study of T-cell memory formation after mild COVID-19. TCRdb independently ran MiXCR on the 5' RACE reads; one entry per CDR3 protein. The data contain about 470,000 distinct CDR3 sequences, approximately 25% of them singletons. The specimen sequenced was PBMCs or a T cell subset sorted from them (not recorded which). The receptors originated from an adult woman who had mild COVID-19 (a few samples of this study predate the infection). Cell type and time point are not known. The CDR3 runs from the conserved cysteine through the conserved F or W. The order of the fields is D gene, clone size, V gene, J gene, CDR3 length, CDR3 DNA, CDR3 protein. D genes are given only for firm matches. Expanded clones get a size class; other rows say once, few or many, or leave the size out.

>NA|NA|TRBV6-5|TRBJ2-1|15
TGTGCCAGCAGTAAAGAGCGGAGCTCCTACAATGAGCAGTTCTTC
CASSKERSSYNEQFF
>TRBD1|few|TRBV12-3/TRBV12-4|TRBJ2-5|16
TGTGCCAGCAGTCAAACGACAGGGGTGTATGGAGAGACCCAGTACTTC
CASSQTTGVYGETQYF
>NA|NA|TRBV29-1|TRBJ2-7|11
TGCAGCGTTTCGGAGGCCTACGAGCAGTACTTC
CSVSEAYEQYF
>TRBD1|many|TRBV5-6|TRBJ1-1|14
TGTGCCAGCAGATCCGGGACAGCAAACACTGAAGCTTTCTTT
CASRSGTANTEAFF
>TRBD1|few|TRBV9|TRBJ2-3|13
TGTGCCAGCAGCCCCGACAGGGAAGGTACGCAGTATTTT
CASSPDREGTQYF
>TRBD2|few|TRBV4-2|TRBJ2-3|15
TGTGCCAGCACTGATAGCGGGTCCCCCACAGATACGCAGTATTTT
CASTDSGSPTDTQYF
>TRBD2|NA|TRBV6-5|TRBJ2-1|16
TGTGCCAGCAGACGTCCTGGACTAGCGGGATCATATGAGCAGTTCTTC
CASRRPGLAGSYEQFF
>NA|NA|TRBV14|TRBJ2-3|15
TGTGCCAGCAGCCACTGGGAGAGCGGGACAGATACGCAGTATTTT
CASSHWESGTDTQYF
>TRBD2|many|TRBV4-1|TRBJ2-3|18
TGCGCCAGCAGCCAACCGGGACTAGCGGCGGGAGGCACAGATACGCAGTATTTT
CASSQPGLAAGGTDTQYF
>TRBD1|few|TRBV6-6|TRBJ2-6|18
TGTGCCAGCAGTGGCGGACAGGGGGTTGGTACTGGGGCCAACGTCCTGACTTTC
CASSGGQGVGTGANVLTF
>NA|many|TRBV7-9|TRBJ2-5|13
TGTGCCAGCAGCTTTAGCGGCCAAGAGACCCAGTACTTC
CASSFSGQETQYF
>TRBD2|NA|TRBV7-2|TRBJ2-5|15
TGTGCCAGCAGCCGGACTAGCGGGAGTCGGGAGACCCAGTACTTC
CASSRTSGSRETQYF
>NA|many|TRBV5-1|TRBJ2-4|14
TGCGCCAGCAGCGCCCGGGGATCCAAAAACATTCAGTACTTC
CASSARGSKNIQYF
>TRBD2|many|TRBV5-1|TRBJ2-1|15
TGCGCCAGCAGCTTGGGACCCGGGGGGTACAATGAGCAGTTCTTC
CASSLGPGGYNEQFF
>NA|NA|TRBV6-5|TRBJ1-2|13
TGTGCCAGCAAAGGGGGGGACGGCTATGGCTACACCTTC
CASKGGDGYGYTF
>TRBD1|NA|TRBV5-5|TRBJ1-1|12
TGTGCCAGCAGCCTTACAGGGGCTGAAGCTTTCTTT
CASSLTGAEAFF
>NA|NA|TRBV27|TRBJ2-2|14
TGTGCCACCAAAAAAAACAGGAACACCGGGGAGCTGTTTTTT
CATKKNRNTGELFF
>TRBD1|NA|TRBV3-1|TRBJ1-4|17
TGTGCCAGCAGCCAAGAAGGCAGCGGGGACAGGGATGAAAAACTGTTTTTT
CASSQEGSGDRDEKLFF
>TRBD1|NA|TRBV6-2/TRBV6-3|TRBJ2-2|15
TGTGCCAGCAGCGGACAGGGTACGAACACCGGGGAGCTGTTTTTT
CASSGQGTNTGELFF
>NA|few|TRBV27|TRBJ1-1|14
TGTGCCAGCAGTTTTCACCCAGAAAACACTGAAGCTTTCTTT
CASSFHPENTEAFF
>TRBD2|NA|TRBV7-2|TRBJ2-1|17
TGTGCCAGCAGTCCTCCGGGACTAGCGGGAGGCGGCAATGAGCAGTTCTTC
CASSPPGLAGGGNEQFF
>TRBD2|NA|TRBV29-1|TRBJ2-1|18
TGCAGCGTTGAGCCCACCAGACTAGCGTTGAGCTCCTACAATGAGCAGTTCTTC
CSVEPTRLALSSYNEQFF
>TRBD2|many|TRBV12-3/TRBV12-4|TRBJ2-3|14
TGTGCCAGCAGCCCCGGGGGGAGCACAGATACGCAGTATTTT
CASSPGGSTDTQYF
>NA|few|TRBV28|TRBJ1-5|12
TGTGCCAGCAGGTTGTTTGATCGGCCCCAGCATTTT
CASRLFDRPQHF